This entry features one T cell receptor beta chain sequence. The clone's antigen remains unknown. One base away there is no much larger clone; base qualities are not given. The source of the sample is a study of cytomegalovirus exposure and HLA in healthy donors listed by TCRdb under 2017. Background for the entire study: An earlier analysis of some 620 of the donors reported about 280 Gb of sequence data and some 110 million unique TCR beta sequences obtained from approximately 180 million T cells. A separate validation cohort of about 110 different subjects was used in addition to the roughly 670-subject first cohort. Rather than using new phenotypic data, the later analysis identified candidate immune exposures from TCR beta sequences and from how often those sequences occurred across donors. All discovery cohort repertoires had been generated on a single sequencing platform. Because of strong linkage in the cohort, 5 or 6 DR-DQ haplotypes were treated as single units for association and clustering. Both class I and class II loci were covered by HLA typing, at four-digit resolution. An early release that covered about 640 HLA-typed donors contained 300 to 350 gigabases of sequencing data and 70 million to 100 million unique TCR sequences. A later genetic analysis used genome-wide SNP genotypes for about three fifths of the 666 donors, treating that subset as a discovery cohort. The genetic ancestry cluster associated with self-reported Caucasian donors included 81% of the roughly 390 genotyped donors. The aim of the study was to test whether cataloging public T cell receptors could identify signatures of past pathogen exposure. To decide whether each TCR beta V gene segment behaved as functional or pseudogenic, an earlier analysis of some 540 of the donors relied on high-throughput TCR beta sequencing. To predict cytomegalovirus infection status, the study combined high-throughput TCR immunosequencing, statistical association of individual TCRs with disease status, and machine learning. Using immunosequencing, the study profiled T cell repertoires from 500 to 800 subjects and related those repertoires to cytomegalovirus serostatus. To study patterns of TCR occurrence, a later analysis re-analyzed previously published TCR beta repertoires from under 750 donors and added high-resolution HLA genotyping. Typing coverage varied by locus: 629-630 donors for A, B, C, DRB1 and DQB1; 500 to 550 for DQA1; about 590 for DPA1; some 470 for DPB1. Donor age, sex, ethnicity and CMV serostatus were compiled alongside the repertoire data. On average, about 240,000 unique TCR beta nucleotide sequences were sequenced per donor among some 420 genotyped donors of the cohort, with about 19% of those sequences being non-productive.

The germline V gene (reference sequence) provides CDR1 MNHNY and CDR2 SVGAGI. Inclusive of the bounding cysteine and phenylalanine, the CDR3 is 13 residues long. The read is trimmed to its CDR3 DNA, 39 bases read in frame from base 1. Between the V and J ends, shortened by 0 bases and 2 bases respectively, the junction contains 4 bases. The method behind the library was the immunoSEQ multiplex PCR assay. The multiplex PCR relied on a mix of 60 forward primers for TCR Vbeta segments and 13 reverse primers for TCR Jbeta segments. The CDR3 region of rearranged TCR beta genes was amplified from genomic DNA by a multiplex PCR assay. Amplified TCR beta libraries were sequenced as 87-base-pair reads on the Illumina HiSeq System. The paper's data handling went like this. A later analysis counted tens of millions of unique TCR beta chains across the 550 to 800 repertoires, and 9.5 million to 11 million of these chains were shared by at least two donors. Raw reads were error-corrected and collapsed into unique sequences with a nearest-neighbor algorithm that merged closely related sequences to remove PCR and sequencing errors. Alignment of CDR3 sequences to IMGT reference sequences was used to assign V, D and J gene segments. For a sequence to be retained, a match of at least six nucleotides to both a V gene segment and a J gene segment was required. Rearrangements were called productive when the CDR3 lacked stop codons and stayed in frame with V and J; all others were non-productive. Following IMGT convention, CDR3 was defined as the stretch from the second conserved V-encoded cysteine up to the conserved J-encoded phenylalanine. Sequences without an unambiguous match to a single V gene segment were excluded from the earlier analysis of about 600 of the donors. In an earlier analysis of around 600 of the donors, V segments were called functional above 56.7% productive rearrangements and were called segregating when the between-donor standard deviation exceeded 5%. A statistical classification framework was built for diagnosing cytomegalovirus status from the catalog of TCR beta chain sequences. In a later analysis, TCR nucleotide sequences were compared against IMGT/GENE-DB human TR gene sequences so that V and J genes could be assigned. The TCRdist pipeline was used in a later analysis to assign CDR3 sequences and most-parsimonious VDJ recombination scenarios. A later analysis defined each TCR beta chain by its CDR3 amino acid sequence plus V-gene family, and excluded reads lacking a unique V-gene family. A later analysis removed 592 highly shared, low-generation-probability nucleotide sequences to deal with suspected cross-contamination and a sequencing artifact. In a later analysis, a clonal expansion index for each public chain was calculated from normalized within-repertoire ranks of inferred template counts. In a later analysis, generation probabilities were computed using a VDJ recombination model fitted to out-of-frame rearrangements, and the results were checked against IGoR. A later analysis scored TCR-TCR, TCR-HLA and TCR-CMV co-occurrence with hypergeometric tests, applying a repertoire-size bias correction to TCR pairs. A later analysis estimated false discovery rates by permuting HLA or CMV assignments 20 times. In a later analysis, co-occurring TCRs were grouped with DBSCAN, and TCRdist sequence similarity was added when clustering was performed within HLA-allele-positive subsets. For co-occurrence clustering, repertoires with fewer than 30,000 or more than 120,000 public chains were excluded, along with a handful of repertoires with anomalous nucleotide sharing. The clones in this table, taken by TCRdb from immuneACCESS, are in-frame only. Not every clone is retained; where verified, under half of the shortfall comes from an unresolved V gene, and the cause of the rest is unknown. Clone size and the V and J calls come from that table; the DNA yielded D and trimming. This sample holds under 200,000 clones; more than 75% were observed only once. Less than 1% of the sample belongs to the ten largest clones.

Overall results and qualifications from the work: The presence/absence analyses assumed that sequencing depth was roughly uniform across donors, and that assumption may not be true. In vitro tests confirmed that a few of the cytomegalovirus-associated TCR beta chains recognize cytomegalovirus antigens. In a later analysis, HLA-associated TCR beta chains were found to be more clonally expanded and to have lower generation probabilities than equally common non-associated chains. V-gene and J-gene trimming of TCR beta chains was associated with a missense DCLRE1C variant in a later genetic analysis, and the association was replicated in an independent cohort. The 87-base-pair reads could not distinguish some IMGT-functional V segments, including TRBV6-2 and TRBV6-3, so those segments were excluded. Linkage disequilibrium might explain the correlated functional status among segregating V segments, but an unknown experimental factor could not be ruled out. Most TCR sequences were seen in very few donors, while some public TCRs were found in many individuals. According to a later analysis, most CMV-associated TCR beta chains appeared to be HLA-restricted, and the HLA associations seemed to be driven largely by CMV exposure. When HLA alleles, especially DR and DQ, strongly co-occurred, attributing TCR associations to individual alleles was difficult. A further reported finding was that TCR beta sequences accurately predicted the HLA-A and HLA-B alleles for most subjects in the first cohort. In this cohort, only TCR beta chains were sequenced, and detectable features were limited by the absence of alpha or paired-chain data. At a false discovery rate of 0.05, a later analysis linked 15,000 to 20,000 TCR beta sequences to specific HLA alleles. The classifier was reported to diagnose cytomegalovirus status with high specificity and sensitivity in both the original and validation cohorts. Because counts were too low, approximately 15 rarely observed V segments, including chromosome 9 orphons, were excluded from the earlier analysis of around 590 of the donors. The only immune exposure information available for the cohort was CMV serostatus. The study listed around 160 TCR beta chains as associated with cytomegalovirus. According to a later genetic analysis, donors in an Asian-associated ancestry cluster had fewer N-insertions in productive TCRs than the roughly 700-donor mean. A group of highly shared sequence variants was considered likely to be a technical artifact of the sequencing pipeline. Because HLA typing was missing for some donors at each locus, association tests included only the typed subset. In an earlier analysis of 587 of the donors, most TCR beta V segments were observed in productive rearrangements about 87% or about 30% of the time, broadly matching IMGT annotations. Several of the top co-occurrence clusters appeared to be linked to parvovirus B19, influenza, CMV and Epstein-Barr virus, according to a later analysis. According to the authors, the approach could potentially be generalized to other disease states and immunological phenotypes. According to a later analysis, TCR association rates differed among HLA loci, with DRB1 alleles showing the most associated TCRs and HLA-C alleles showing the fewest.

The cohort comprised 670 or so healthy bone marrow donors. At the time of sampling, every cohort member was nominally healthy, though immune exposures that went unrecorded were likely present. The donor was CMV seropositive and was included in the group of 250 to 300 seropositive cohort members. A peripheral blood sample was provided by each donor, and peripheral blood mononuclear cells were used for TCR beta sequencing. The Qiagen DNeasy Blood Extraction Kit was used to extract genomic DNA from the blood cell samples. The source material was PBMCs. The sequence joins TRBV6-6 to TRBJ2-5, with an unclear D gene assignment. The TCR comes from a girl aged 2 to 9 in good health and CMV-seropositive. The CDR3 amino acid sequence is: CASSYSTQETQYF. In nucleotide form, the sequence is TGTGCCAGCAGTTACTCGACACAAGAGACCCAGTACTTC.